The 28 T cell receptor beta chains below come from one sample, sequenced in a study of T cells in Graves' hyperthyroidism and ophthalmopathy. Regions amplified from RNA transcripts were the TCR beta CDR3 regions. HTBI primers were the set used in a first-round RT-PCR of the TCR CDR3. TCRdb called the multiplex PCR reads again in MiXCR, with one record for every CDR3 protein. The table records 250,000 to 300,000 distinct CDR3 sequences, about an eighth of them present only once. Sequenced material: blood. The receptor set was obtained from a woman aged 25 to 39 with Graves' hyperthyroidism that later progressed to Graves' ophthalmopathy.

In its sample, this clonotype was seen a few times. This CDR3 is CSALRLAGDADTQYF. The CDR3 coding sequence is TGCAGTGCTCTCCGACTAGCGGGAGACGCAGATACGCAGTATTTT. V is TRBV20-1 and J is TRBJ2-3, with 12 bases matching TRBD2. CDR3 length: 15 amino acids. In germline, CDR1 is DFQATT, CDR2 SNEGSKA (reference sequence). With 5 bases clipped from V and 4 bases from J, the junction kept 7 bases outside the gene matches.

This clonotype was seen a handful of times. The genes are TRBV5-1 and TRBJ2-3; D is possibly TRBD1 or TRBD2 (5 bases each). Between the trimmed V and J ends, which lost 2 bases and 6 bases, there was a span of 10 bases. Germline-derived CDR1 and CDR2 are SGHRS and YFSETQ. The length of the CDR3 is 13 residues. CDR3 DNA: TGCGCCAGCAGCTTACTAGGGGCGGATACGCAGTATTTT. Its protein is CASSLLGADTQYF.

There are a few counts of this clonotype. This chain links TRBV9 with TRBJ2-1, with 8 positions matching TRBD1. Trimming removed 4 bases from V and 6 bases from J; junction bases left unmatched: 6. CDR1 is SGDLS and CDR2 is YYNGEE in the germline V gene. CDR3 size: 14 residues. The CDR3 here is CASSLTGQGNEQFF. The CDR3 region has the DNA TGTGCCAGCAGCTTGACCGGACAGGGCAATGAGCAGTTCTTC.

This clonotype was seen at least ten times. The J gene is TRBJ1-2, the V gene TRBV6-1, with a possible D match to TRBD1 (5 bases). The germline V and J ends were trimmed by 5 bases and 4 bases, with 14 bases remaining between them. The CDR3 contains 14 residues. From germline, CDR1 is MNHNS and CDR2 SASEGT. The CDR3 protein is CASSYARGLYGYTF. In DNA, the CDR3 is TGTGCCAGCAGTTACGCAAGGGGTCTCTATGGCTACACCTTC.

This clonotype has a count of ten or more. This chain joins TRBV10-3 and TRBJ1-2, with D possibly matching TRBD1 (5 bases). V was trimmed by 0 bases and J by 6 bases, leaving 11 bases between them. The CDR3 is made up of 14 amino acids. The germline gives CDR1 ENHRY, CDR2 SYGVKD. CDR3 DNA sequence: TGTGCCATCAGTGAGTCGTATTTGGGGCATGGCTACACCTTC. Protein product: CAISESYLGHGYTF.

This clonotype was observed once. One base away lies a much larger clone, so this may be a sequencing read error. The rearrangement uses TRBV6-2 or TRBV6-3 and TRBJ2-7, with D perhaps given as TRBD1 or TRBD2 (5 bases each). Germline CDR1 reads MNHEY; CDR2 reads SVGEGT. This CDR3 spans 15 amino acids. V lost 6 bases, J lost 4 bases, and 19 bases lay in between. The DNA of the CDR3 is TGTGCCAGCAGCATAAAAGCAGGGAGTTGGTACGAGCAGTACTTC. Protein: CASSIKAGSWYEQYF.

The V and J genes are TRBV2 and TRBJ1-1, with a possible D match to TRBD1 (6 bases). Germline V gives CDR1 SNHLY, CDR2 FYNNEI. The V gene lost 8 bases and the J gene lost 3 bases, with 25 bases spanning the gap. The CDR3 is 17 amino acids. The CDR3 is CASVGLTAGVGDTEAFF. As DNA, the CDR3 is TGTGCCAGCGTAGGATTAACGGCAGGGGTGGGGGACACTGAAGCTTTCTTT.

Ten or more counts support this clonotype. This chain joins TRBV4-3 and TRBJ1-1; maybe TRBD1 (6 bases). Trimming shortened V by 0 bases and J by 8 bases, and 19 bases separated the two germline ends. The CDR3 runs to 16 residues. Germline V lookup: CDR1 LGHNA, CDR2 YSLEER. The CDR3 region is CASSQDGHGGGLEAFF. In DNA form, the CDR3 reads TGCGCCAGCAGCCAAGACGGGCACGGGGGGGGCCTGGAAGCTTTCTTT.

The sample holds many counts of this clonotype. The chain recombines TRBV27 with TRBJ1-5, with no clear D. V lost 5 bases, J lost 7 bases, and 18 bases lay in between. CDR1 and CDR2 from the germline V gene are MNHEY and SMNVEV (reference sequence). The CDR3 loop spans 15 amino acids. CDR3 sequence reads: CASSQIPLSIQPQHF. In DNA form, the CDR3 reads TGTGCCAGCAGTCAAATCCCCCTATCTATCCAGCCCCAGCATTTT.

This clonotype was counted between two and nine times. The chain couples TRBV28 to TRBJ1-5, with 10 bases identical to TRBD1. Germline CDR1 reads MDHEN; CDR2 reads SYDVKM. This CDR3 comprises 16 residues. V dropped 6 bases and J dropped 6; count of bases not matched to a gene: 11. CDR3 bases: TGTGCCAGCAGCCGACCGCCGGGACAGGGGTCTCAGCCCCAGCATTTT. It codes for CASSRPPGQGSQPQHF.

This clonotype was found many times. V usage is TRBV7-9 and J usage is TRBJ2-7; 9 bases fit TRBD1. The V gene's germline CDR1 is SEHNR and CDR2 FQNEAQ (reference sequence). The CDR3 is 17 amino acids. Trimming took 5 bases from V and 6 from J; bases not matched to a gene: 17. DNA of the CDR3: TGTGCCAGCAGCACCCACGGGACAGGGCGGGGACCCTCCGAGCAGTACTTC. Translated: CASSTHGTGRGPSEQYF.

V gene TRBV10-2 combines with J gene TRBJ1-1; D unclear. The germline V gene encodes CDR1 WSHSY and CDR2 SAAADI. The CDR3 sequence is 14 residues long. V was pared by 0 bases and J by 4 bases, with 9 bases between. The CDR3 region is CASSESRESTEAFF. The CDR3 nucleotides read TGCGCCAGCAGTGAGTCCCGAGAGTCCACTGAAGCTTTCTTT.

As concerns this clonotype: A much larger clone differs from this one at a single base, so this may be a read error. The CDR3 sequence: CASSLPLGRGNEQFF. The CDR3 coding sequence is TGTGCCAGCAGTCTTCCCTTAGGAAGGGGGAATGAGCAGTTCTTC. This chain links TRBV7-9 with TRBJ2-1; D may be TRBD1 (6 bases). Germline V gene sequence: CDR1 SEHNR, CDR2 FQNEAQ (reference sequence). V gave up 6 bases and J gave up 7 bases, with 19 bases separating them. This CDR3 comprises 15 residues.

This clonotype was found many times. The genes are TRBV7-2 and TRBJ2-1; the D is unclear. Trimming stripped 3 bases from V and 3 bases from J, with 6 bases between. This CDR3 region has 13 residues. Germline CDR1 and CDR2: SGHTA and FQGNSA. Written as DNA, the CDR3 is TGTGCCAGCAGCTTTGGGTTCTACAATGAGCAGTTCTTC. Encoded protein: CASSFGFYNEQFF.

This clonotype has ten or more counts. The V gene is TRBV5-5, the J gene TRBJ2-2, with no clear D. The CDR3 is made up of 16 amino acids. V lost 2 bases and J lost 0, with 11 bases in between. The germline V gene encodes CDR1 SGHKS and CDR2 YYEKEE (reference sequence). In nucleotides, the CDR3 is TGTGCCAGCAGCTTTAGGGAAATCGCGAACACCGGGGAGCTGTTTTTT. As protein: CASSFREIANTGELFF.

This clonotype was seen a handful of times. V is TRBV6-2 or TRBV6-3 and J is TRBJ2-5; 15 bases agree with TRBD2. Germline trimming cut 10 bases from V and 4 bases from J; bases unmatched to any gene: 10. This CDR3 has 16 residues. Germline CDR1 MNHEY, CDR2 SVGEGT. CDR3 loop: CAIESGLAGGLETQYF. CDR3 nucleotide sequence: TGTGCCATCGAAAGTGGACTAGCGGGAGGGCTAGAGACCCAGTACTTC.

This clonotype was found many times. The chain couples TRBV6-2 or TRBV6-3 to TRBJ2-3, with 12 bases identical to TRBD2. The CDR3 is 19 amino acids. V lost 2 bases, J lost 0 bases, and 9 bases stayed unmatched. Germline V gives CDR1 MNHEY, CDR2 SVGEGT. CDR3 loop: CASSYPTSGRKTSTDTQYF. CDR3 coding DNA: TGTGCCAGCAGTTACCCTACTAGCGGGAGGAAAACTAGCACAGATACGCAGTATTTT.

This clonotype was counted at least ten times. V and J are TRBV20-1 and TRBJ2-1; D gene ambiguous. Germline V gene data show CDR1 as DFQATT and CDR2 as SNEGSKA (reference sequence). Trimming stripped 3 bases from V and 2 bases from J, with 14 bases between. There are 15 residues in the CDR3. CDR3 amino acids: CSASIPGTAYNEQFF. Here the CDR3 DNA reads TGCAGTGCTAGCATCCCGGGTACCGCCTACAATGAGCAGTTCTTC.

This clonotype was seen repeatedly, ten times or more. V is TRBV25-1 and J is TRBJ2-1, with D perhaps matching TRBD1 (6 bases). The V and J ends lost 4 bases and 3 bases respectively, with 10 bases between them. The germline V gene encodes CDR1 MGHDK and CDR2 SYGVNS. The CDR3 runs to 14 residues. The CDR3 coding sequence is TGTGCCAGCAGTGCCTGGGACATCTACAATGAGCAGTTCTTC. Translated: CASSAWDIYNEQFF.

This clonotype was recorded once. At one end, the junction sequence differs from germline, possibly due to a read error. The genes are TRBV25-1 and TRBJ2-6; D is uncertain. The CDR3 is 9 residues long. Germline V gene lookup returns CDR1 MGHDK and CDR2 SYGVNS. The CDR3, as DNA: TGTGCCAGCACCCCTATCGGGCTTTTC. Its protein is CASTPIGLF.

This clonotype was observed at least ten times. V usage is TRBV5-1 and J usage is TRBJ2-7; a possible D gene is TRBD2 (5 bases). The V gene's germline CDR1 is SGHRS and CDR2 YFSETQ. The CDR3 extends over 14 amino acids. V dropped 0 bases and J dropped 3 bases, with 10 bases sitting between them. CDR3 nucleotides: TGCGCCAGCAGCTTGGAGCCGGGGTACTACGAGCAGTACTTC. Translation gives CASSLEPGYYEQYF.

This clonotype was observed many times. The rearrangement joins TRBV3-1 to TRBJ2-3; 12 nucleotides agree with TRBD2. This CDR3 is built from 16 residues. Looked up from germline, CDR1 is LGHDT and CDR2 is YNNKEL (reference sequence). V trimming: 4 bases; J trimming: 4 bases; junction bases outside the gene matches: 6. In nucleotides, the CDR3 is TGTGCCAGCAGCCGCCTAGCGGGAGGGCCCCCAGATACGCAGTATTTT. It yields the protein CASSRLAGGPPDTQYF.

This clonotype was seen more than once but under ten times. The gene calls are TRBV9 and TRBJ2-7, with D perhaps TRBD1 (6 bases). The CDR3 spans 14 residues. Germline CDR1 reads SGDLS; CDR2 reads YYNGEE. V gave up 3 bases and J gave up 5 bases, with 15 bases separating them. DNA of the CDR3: TGTGCCAGCAGCGCTGAACAGGGCTGGCACGAGCAGTACTTC. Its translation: CASSAEQGWHEQYF.

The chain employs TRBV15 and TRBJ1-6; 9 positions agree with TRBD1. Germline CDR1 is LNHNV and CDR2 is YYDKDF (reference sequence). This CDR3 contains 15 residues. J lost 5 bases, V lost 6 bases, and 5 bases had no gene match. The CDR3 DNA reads TGTGCCACCAGGGGCGGGGACAGGGATAATTCACCCCTCCACTTT. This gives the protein CATRGGDRDNSPLHF.

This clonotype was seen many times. CDR3 coding DNA: TGTGCCAGCAGACGTACAGGGGGTAACTATGGCTACACCTTC. This sequence encodes CASRRTGGNYGYTF. The genes are TRBV6-5 and TRBJ1-2, with TRBD1 identical over 8 bases. The CDR3 is made up of 14 amino acids. With 6 bases clipped from V and 1 base from J, the junction kept 4 bases outside the gene matches. Germline V gives CDR1 MNHEY, CDR2 SVGAGI.

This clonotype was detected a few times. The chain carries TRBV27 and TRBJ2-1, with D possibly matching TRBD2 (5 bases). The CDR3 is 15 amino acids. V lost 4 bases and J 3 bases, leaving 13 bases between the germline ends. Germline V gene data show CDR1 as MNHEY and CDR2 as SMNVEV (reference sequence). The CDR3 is CASSYKIGNYNEQFF. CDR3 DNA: TGTGCCAGCAGTTATAAGATCGGGAACTACAATGAGCAGTTCTTC.

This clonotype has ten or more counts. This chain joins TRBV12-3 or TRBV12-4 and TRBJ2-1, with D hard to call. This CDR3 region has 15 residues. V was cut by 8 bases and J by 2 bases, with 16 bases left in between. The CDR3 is CASCGPQSAYNEQFF. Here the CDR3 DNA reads TGTGCCAGCTGTGGACCTCAGTCCGCCTACAATGAGCAGTTCTTC.

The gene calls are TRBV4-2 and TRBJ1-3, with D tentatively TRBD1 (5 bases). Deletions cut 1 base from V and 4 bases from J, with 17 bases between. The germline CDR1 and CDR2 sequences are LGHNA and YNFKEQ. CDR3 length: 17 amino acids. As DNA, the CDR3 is TGTGCCAGCAGCCAAGTAGACATTCAGGGCTACGGAAACACCATATATTTT. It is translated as CASSQVDIQGYGNTIYF.